This T cell receptor (beta chain) was sequenced during a study of circulating CD8 cells and anti-PD-1 response in melanoma. Sorting of live CD3+CD8+TCRalphabeta+ cells by PD-1 and/or TIGIT gave four subsets. This clonotype is classed as large. Each library started from roughly 16 ng of total RNA using the QIAseq Immune Repertoire TCR panel. TCRdb analysed the reads with MiXCR anew, one entry per CDR3 protein. The sample consists of around 250 distinct CDR3 sequences, more than 7% of them appearing once. Looked up from germline, CDR1 is ENHRY and CDR2 is SYGVKD. V shed 3 bases, J shed 3 bases, and the junction held 6 bases outside the gene matches. This CDR3 is built from 15 residues.

This receptor was identified in a human donor with melanoma. This specimen was CD8+ T cells from PBMCs, taken at baseline or after one month of anti-PD-1 therapy (not recorded which). This sequence joins TRBV10-3 and TRBJ2-7, with 9 bases matching TRBD1. The CDR3 region is CAISELDRGYYEQYF. CDR3 nucleotide sequence: TGTGCCATCAGTGAACTCGACAGGGGGTACTACGAGCAGTACTTC.